This T cell receptor beta chain was recovered during a study of T cells in Graves' hyperthyroidism and ophthalmopathy. From RNA transcripts, TCR beta CDR3 regions were amplified. TCR CDR3 underwent first-round RT-PCR with the HTBI primer set. TCRdb used MiXCR to reprocess the multiplex PCR reads, holding one entry per CDR3 protein. The repertoire holds 250,000 to 400,000 distinct CDR3 sequences, with approximately 13% as singletons. This CDR3 has 17 residues. V dropped 3 bases and J dropped 7 bases, with 22 bases sitting between them. Germline V gene sequence: CDR1 MNHNS, CDR2 SASEGT. The genes are TRBV6-1 and TRBJ2-4; a possible D gene is TRBD2 (6 bases). Sequencing input: blood. The origin of this receptor is a woman in her thirties or forties with Graves' ophthalmopathy. CDR3 region: CASSEQGEALTPNIQYF. CDR3 DNA: TGTGCCAGCAGTGAGCAAGGGGAGGCCCTCACCCCCAACATTCAGTACTTC.